This T cell receptor (beta chain) stems from a study of OX40 agonist ivuxolimab in advanced cancers. Produced via immunoSEQ multiplex PCR; TCRdb's table is partial and in-frame only. The sample has some 110,000 clones, just under 95% seen once; the top ten hold roughly 0.15%. Germline V gives CDR1 LGHNA, CDR2 YNFKEQ. This CDR3 comprises 15 residues. With 1 base removed from V and 3 bases from J, the gap between germline ends came to 13 bases. Systemic immunosuppression or a history of autoimmune disease excluded patients. General study results and limits: Expanded clones belonging to CD8+ T cells outnumbered, on average, those of CD4+. Both CD4+ and CD8+ T cell populations in blood had undergone clonal expansion by week 6 at 0.1 to 3.0 mg/kg. Antigen specificity was not determined for the expanded peripheral T cells.

Concerning this clone: The antigen is undetermined.

The starting material was CD4+ or CD8+ T cells sorted from blood, obtained in a trial of the OX40 agonist ivuxolimab. This sequence was found in an adult with an advanced solid tumor such as melanoma, head and neck, liver or kidney cancer. The chain has TRBV4-2 and TRBJ2-7, with D uncertain. CDR3 coding DNA: TGTGCCAGCAGCCAAGTTGGGGATGGGTTCTACGAGCAGTACTTC. This translates into CASSQVGDGFYEQYF.